The clone carrying this T cell receptor (beta chain) was picked up many times. Its antigen is not known. This sample was taken from a study of post-analysis software for immune sequencing data. Broader study findings: Relative to controls, patients had several TRBV segments at higher frequency, with TRBV5-6, TRBV5-1 and TRBV20-1 among these.

Tagging with unique molecular identifiers was a feature of the TCR beta cDNA libraries. A single record per CDR3 protein comes from TCRdb applying MiXCR to the PCR reads. The top ten hold roughly 5% of the sample, which has about 770,000 distinct CDR3 sequences, 46% seen once. V dropped 0 bases and J dropped 3 bases, with 3 bases sitting between them. The germline V gene encodes CDR1 MNHEY and CDR2 SVGEGT. This CDR3 region has 12 residues. This receptor was obtained from a girl between 10 and 17 years old with multiple sclerosis. The chain employs TRBV6-2 or TRBV6-3 and TRBJ2-7; D unresolved. The sample taken for sequencing was blood. In DNA, the CDR3 is TGTGCCAGCAGTTACTCCAGCTACGAGCAGTACTTC. Its protein product is CASSYSSYEQYF.